This T cell receptor beta chain was captured in a study of beta chain features in type 1 diabetes. Of the isolated RNA, all was reverse transcribed, and so the sequenced material was expressed TCRB transcripts. Produced via immunoSEQ multiplex PCR; TCRdb's table is partial and in-frame only. The sample shows fewer than 550,000 clones, about an eighth of them seen only once. This clone appeared a few times. This clonotype was sampled from a woman aged 18 to 35 in good health. Specimen: naive CD4+ T cells from blood.

CDR3: CASSLSKGKETQYF. The CDR3 region has the DNA TGTGCCAGCAGCTTATCGAAGGGTAAAGAGACCCAGTACTTC. This chain joins TRBV7-2 and TRBJ2-5; D uncertain. Trimming left V 2 bases short and J 3 bases short, with 10 bases between. The CDR3 has 14 residues. Per germline, CDR1 SGHTA and CDR2 FQGNSA.